This T cell receptor beta chain was sequenced during a study of T cell responses to AZD1222 COVID-19 vaccine. Study information: Doses given second, at about 4 or about 12 weeks, were pooled. Broader study findings: Baseline serology detected seropositivity in only 6 or 7 AZD1222 recipients. Clonal diversity was possibly underestimated, and white British individuals and females predominated among donors.

Assay: immunoSEQ multiplex PCR; the TCRdb copy retains only in-frame clones and omits some. In the table there are more than 100,000 clones, about 85% of which are singletons. This CDR3 region has 12 residues. Germline V gene sequence: CDR1 KGHSH, CDR2 LQKENI. Deletions cut 5 bases from V and 8 bases from J, with 10 bases between. This clone was observed once. As yet, its antigen is unknown. The sequences come from peripheral blood, collected on day 0 of AZD1222 vaccination. This TCR came from an adult in good health. The chain combines TRBV18 with TRBJ2-1; D possibly corresponds to TRBD1 (6 bases). CDR3 DNA sequence: TGTGCCAGCTCAGGGGACAACGATGAGCAGTTCTTC. Its translation is CASSGDNDEQFF.